This T cell receptor (beta chain) was found in a study of early T cells in non-severe SARS-CoV-2 infection. Study background: The authors sequenced bulk RNA from unsorted whole blood, leaving chains unpaired.

Germline CDR1 and CDR2: SGHVS and FQNEAQ. This CDR3 comprises 13 residues. The V end was cut by 5 bases, the J end by 1 base, with 9 bases between. Unique molecular identifiers (one per individual cDNA molecule) were attached. TCRdb re-called the 5' RACE reads through MiXCR, storing one row per CDR3 protein. The data contain about 50,000 distinct CDR3 sequences, around 15% of them singletons. V and J are TRBV7-8 and TRBJ2-7; no reliable D call. The sequence was collected from an adult who was a healthcare worker with PCR-confirmed SARS-CoV-2 infection or an uninfected control (not recorded which). The sequences come from whole blood, collected at baseline. This CDR3 reads CASSLGESYEQYF. The CDR3 coding sequence is TGTGCCAGCAGCCTCGGAGAATCCTACGAGCAGTACTTC.